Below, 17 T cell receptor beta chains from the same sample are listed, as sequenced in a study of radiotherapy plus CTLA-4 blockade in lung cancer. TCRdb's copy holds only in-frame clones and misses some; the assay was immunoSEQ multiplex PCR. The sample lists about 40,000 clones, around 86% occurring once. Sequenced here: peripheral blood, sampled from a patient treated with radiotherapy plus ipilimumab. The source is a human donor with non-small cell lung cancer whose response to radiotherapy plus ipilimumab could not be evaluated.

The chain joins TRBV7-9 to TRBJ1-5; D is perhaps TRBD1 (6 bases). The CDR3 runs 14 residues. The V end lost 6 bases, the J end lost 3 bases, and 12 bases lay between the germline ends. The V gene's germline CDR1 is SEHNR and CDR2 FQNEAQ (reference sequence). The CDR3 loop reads CASRPTGNNQPQHF. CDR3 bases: TGTGCCAGCAGACCCACAGGGAACAATCAGCCCCAGCATTTT.

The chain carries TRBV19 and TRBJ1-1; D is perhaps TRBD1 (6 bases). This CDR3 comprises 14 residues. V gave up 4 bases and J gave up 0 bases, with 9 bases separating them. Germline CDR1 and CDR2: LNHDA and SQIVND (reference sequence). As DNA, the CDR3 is TGTGCCAGTAGTACCAGGGGAATGAACACTGAAGCTTTCTTT. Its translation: CASSTRGMNTEAFF. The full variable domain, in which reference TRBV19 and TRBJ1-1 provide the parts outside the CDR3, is DGGITQSPKYLFRKEGQNVTLSCEQNLNHDAMYWYRQDPGQGLRLIYYSQIVNDFQKGDIAEGYSVSREKKESFPLTVTSAQKNPTAFYLCASSTRGMNTEAFFGQGTRLTVV.

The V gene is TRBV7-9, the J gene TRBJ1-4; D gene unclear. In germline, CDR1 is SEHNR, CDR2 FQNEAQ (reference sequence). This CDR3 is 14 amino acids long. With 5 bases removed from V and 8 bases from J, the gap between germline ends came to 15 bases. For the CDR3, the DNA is TGTGCCAGCAGCGGAGGGTTGGGTTCCGAAAAACTGTTTTTT. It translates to CASSGGLGSEKLFF.

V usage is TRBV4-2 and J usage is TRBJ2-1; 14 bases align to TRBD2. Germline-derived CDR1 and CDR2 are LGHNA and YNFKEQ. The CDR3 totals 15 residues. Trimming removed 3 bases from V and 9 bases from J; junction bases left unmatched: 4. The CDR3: CASSQVGLAGGEQFF. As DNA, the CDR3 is TGTGCCAGCAGCCAGGTCGGACTAGCGGGAGGTGAGCAGTTCTTC.

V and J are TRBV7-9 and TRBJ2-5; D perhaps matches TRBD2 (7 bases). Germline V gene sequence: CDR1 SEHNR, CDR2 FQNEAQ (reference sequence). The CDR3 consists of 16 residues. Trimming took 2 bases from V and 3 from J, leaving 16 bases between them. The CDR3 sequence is CASSLISGGSEETQYF. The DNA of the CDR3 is TGTGCCAGCAGCTTAATTTCGGGGGGCTCGGAAGAGACCCAGTACTTC. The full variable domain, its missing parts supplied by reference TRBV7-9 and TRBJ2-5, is DTGVSQNPRHKITKRGQNVTFRCDPISEHNRLYWYRQTLGQGPEFLTYFQNEAQLEKSRLLSDRFSAERPKGSFSTLEIQRTEQGDSAMYLCASSLISGGSEETQYFGPGTRLLVL.

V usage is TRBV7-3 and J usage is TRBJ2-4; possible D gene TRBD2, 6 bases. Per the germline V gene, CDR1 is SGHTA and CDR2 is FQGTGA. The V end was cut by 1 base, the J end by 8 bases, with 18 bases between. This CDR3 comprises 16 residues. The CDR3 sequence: CASSLNGGSRSYIQYF. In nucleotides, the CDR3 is TGTGCCAGCAGCTTAAACGGGGGATCAAGATCCTACATTCAGTACTTC.

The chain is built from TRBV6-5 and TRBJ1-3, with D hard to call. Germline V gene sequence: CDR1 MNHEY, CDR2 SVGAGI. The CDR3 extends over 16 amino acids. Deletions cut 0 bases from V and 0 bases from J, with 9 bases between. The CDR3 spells CASSYSRRPSGNTIYF. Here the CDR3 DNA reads TGTGCCAGCAGTTACTCCAGGAGGCCCTCTGGAAACACCATATATTTT.

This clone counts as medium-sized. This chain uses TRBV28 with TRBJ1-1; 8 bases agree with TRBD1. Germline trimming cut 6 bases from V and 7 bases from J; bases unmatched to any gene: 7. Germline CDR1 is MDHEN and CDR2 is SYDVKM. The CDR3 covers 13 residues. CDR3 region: CASSRQGRIEAFF. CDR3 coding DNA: TGTGCCAGCAGCCGACAGGGGAGAATTGAAGCTTTCTTT.

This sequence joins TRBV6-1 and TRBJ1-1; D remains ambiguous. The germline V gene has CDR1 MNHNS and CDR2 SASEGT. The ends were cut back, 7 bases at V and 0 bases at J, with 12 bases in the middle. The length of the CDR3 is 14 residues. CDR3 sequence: CASNSFTVNTEAFF. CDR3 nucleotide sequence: TGTGCCAGCAACTCTTTTACGGTGAACACTGAAGCTTTCTTT.

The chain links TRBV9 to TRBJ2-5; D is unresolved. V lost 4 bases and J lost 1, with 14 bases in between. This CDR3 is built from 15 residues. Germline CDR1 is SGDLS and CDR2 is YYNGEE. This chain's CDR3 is CASSSSLGSQETQYF. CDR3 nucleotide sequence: TGTGCCAGCAGCTCTTCTCTAGGATCCCAAGAGACCCAGTACTTC.

The CDR3 DNA is TGTGCCAGCAGTGAAGCCCGGAGCGAGCAGTACTTC. Encoded protein: CASSEARSEQYF. V usage is TRBV6-1 and J usage is TRBJ2-7; D unresolved. V was clipped by 0 bases and J by 6 bases, with 6 bases between them. Germline V CDR1 and CDR2: MNHNS, SASEGT. The CDR3 contains 12 residues.

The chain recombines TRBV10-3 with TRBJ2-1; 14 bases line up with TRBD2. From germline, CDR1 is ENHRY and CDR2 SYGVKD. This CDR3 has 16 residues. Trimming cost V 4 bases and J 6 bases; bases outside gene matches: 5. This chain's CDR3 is CAISALGTSGSNEQFF. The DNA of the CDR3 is TGTGCCATCAGTGCGTTAGGGACTAGCGGGAGCAATGAGCAGTTCTTC.

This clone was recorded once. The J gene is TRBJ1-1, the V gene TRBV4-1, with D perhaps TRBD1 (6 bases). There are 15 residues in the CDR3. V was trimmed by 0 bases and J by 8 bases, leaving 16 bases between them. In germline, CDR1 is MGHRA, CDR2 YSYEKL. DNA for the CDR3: TGCGCCAGCAGCCAAGATCCCGGGACACGGTTAGAAGCTTTCTTT. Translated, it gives CASSQDPGTRLEAFF.

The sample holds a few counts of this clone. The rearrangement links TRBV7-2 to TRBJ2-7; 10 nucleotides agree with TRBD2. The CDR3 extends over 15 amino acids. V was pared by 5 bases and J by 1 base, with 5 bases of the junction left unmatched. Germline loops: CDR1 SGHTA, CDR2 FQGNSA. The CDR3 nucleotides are TGTGCCAGCAGCAACCTAGCGGGGGCTTCCTACGAGCAGTACTTC. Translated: CASSNLAGASYEQYF.

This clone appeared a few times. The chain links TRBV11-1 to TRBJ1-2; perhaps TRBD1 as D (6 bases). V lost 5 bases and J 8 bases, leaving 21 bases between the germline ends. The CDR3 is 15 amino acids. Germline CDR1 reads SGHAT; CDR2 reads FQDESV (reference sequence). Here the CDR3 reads CASSHITGTNKGYTF. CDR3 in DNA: TGTGCCAGCAGCCACATTACAGGGACGAATAAGGGCTACACCTTC.

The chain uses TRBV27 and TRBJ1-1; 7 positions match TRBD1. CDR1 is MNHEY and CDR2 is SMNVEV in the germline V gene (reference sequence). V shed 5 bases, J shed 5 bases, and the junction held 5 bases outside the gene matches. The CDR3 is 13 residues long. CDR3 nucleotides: TGTGCCAGCAGTAGACAGGGTGGGACTGAAGCTTTCTTT. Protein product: CASSRQGGTEAFF.

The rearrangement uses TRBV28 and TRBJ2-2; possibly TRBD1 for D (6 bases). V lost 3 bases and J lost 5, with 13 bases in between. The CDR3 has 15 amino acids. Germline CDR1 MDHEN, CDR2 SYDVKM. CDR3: CASSFQGMGTGELFF. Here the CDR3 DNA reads TGTGCCAGCAGTTTCCAGGGGATGGGGACCGGGGAGCTGTTTTTT.